The 14 T cell receptor beta chains listed next were all sequenced from one sample in a study of T cell clones after liver transplantation (dated by TCRdb to about 2019). Libraries were built with the immunoSEQ multiplex PCR assay. Not all clones reach the TCRdb copy of this immuneACCESS table, which keeps in-frame sequences only. Checked studies attribute under half of the gap to unresolved V genes and leave the rest unexplained. Here the sample has about 75,000 clones; around 84% occur a single time. 2% to 2.5% of the sample rests with the top ten. The material sequenced was CD4+ T cells from blood, taken around 50 months after liver transplant. The receptor source for this set is a human patient who received a liver transplant. The graft donor may be the source of some T cells after a transplant.

This clone was recorded once. The chain has TRBV9 and TRBJ2-1; tentative D call: TRBD2 (7 bases). Germline CDR1 is SGDLS and CDR2 is YYNGEE. V lost 0 bases and J lost 8, with 18 bases in between. CDR3 length: 16 residues. The CDR3 spells CASSVATGRGLDEQFF. CDR3 sequence (DNA): TGTGCCAGCAGCGTAGCTACTGGGAGGGGGTTGGATGAGCAGTTCTTC.

CDR3 amino acids: CAIPGQTAAKNIQYF. The CDR3 DNA reads as TGTGCCATCCCGGGACAGACCGCAGCCAAAAACATTCAGTACTTC. This chain joins TRBV10-3 and TRBJ2-4; TRBD1 matches 7 bases. V lost 8 bases to trimming and J lost 0 bases; unmatched junction nucleotides: 7. The CDR3 contains 15 residues. The V gene's germline CDR1 is ENHRY and CDR2 SYGVKD.

The chain recombines TRBV9 with TRBJ1-5; 9 bases match TRBD1. Germline loops: CDR1 SGDLS, CDR2 YYNGEE. The CDR3 has 15 residues. Unmatched junction bases numbered 9, after V lost 5 bases and J lost 6 bases. CDR3 coding DNA: TGTGCCAGCAGTGCCGGGACAGGGTCAGGTCAGCCCCAGCATTTT. Residues: CASSAGTGSGQPQHF.

The gene calls are TRBV28 and TRBJ2-1; unclear D gene. The CDR3 has 16 amino acids. Trimming removed 6 bases from V and 2 bases from J, with 17 bases in between. Germline loops: CDR1 MDHEN, CDR2 SYDVKM. CDR3 protein: CASSSHVSFAYNEQFF. The DNA for the CDR3 is TGTGCCAGCAGCTCCCACGTAAGCTTCGCCTACAATGAGCAGTTCTTC.

The V gene is TRBV11-2, the J gene TRBJ2-1; 11 nucleotides line up with TRBD2. Looked up from germline, CDR1 is SGHAT and CDR2 is FQNNGV. There are 14 residues in the CDR3. CDR3 amino acids: CGSRGTSGYNEQFF. Here the CDR3 DNA reads TGTGGTTCGAGGGGGACTAGCGGTTACAATGAGCAGTTCTTC.

This clone was counted a single time. The genes are TRBV5-6 and TRBJ1-2; D not resolved. The CDR3 is 16 amino acids. From germline, CDR1 is SGHDT and CDR2 YYEEEE. V shed 0 bases and J shed 1 base, with 13 bases lying between them. The DNA of the CDR3 is TGTGCCAGCAGCTTGGTGCCGGGAAGTATTAACTATGGCTACACCTTC. Protein: CASSLVPGSINYGYTF.

This chain links TRBV25-1 with TRBJ2-7; 9 nucleotides align to TRBD1. J lost 2 bases, V lost 10 bases, and 9 bases had no gene match. CDR1 is MGHDK and CDR2 is SYGVNS in the germline V gene. The CDR3 is 14 residues long. CDR3 coding DNA: TGTGCCACCGGGTTGGGACAGGGAACCTACGAGCAGTACTTC. This translates into CATGLGQGTYEQYF.

This clone was seen a few times. This chain links TRBV6-5 with TRBJ1-5, with a weak D call TRBD1 (5 bases). Germline CDR1 reads MNHEY; CDR2 reads SVGAGI. The CDR3 covers 15 residues. V was trimmed by 5 bases and J by 4 bases, leaving 15 bases between them. In DNA, the CDR3 is TGTGCCAGCAGTCAGGTCTCCGGGACGAATCAGCCCCAGCATTTT. It translates to CASSQVSGTNQPQHF.

J is TRBJ2-2 and V is TRBV7-2; D possibly matches TRBD1 or TRBD2 (5 bases each). With 4 bases removed from V and 6 bases from J, the gap between germline ends came to 18 bases. There are 16 residues in the CDR3. Germline values: CDR1 SGHTA, CDR2 FQGNSA. The CDR3 is CASSWTGPTVPGELFF. The CDR3 DNA sequence: TGTGCCAGCAGCTGGACGGGGCCCACCGTCCCCGGGGAGCTGTTTTTT.

The DNA of the CDR3 is TGTGCCAGCAAATCGGGGGGGCTGTGGGAGACCCAGTACTTC. Encoded protein: CASKSGGLWETQYF. The chain carries TRBV6-5 and TRBJ2-5; TRBD2 matches 8 bases. The CDR3 covers 14 residues. Germline-derived CDR1 and CDR2 are MNHEY and SVGAGI. The J segment lost 5 bases and the V segment lost 7 bases, leaving 9 bases of the junction unmatched.

The gene calls are TRBV20-1 and TRBJ1-1; D ambiguous. Germline assignment: CDR1 DFQATT and CDR2 SNEGSKA (reference sequence). The CDR3 has 11 residues. The CDR3 protein is CSGVEDTEAFF. The CDR3 DNA follows: TGCAGCGGCGTCGAAGACACTGAAGCTTTCTTT.

The CDR3 loop is CAISKGLAGVGETQYF. The DNA of the CDR3 is TGTGCCATCAGCAAGGGACTAGCGGGAGTTGGGGAGACCCAGTACTTC. The gene calls are TRBV10-3 and TRBJ2-5, with 14 bases lining up with TRBD2. This CDR3 has 16 amino acids. V gave up 6 bases and J gave up 5 bases; unmatched junction bases: 8. CDR1 ENHRY and CDR2 SYGVKD come from the germline V gene.

The chain has TRBV4-3 and TRBJ2-1; tentative D call: TRBD2 (5 bases). The germline V gene has CDR1 LGHNA and CDR2 YSLEER. The CDR3 sequence is 13 residues long. V was shortened by 4 bases and J by 8 bases, with 12 bases between the two germline ends. CDR3 bases: TGCGCCAGCAGCCGCAAGCTCGGGGATGAGCAGTTCTTC. Its translation is CASSRKLGDEQFF.

A note on this clone: A junction boundary mismatches the germline segment, possibly from a read error. This sequence joins TRBV7-9 and TRBJ2-2; no clear D. This CDR3 comprises 17 residues. The V gene's germline CDR1 is SEHNR and CDR2 FQNEAQ (reference sequence). CDR3 sequence reads: CASRLVEYSLVSGELFF. In nucleotides, the CDR3 is TGTGCCAGCAGATTAGTTGAATATTCCCTTGTCTCAGGGGAGCTGTTTTTT.